Reported below is one T cell receptor beta chain. The data were produced by immunoSEQ multiplex PCR, yet TCRdb's version contains in-frame clones alone and is incomplete. The data hold about 150,000 clones, with about 80% observed a single time. This sample is drawn from a study of blood T cell repertoires in COVID-19. Germline V lookup: CDR1 GTSNPN, CDR2 SVGIG (reference sequence). V was shortened by 5 bases and J by 5 bases, with 18 bases between the two germline ends. The CDR3 totals 14 residues. The specimen sequenced was peripheral blood. V usage is TRBV30 and J usage is TRBJ1-2; the D gene is possibly TRBD1 (6 bases). The source of this sequence is a woman aged 60-75 years with acute or convalescent COVID-19. CDR3 coding DNA: TGTGCCTGGGCCCTGACACAGGGAGAATATGGCTACACCTTC. Its protein product is CAWALTQGEYGYTF.